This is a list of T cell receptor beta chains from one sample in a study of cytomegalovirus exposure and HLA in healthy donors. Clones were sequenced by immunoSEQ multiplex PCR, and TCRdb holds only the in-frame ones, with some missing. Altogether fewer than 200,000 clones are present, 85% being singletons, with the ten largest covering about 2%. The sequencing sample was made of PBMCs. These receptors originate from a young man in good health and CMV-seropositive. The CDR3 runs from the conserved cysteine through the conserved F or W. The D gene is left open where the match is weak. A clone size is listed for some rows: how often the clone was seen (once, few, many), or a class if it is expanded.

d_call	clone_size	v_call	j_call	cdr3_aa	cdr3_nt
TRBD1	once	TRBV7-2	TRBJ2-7	CASSLGGQGTYEQYF	TGTGCCAGCAGCTTAGGCGGACAGGGCACCTACGAGCAGTACTTC
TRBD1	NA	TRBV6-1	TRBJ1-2	CASSERDRANYGYTF	TGTGCCAGCAGTGAAAGGGACAGAGCTAACTATGGCTACACCTTC
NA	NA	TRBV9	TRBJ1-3	CASSVSQGYGNTIYF	TGTGCCAGCAGCGTATCCCAGGGGTATGGAAACACCATATATTTT
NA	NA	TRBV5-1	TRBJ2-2	CASSLGLPGELFF	TGCGCCAGCAGCTTGGGACTACCCGGGGAGCTGTTTTTT
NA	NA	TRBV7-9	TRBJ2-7	CASSLKSSYEQYF	TGTGCCAGCAGCTTAAAGAGCTCCTACGAGCAGTACTTC
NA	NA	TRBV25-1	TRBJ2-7	CASRAQGEDEQYF	TGTGCCAGCAGAGCTCAGGGGGAGGACGAGCAGTACTTC
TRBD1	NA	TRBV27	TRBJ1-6	CASSPRDREGSPLHF	TGTGCCAGCAGTCCCAGGGACAGGGAGGGGTCACCCCTCCACTTT
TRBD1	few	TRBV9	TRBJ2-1	CASSQTGTGSYNEQFF	TGTGCCAGCAGCCAGACCGGGACAGGGTCCTACAATGAGCAGTTCTTC
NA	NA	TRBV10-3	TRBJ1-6	CAISERPPDSQGPPLHF	TGTGCCATCAGTGAGCGTCCCCCCGACAGCCAGGGGCCACCCCTCCACTTT
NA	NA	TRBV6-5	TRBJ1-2	CASSYNRENYGYTF	TGTGCCAGCAGTTACAACAGGGAGAACTATGGCTACACCTTC
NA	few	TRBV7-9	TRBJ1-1	CASSLSGDTEAFF	TGTGCCAGCAGCTTATCTGGAGACACTGAAGCTTTCTTT
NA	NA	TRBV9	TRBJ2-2	CASSGGRLNTGELFF	TGTGCCAGCAGCGGGGGGCGCCTGAACACCGGGGAGCTGTTTTTT
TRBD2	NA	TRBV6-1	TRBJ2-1	CASASGGAGYNEQFF	TGTGCCAGCGCTAGCGGGGGGGCCGGGTACAATGAGCAGTTCTTC
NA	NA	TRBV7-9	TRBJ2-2	CASSSSSRGSGELFF	TGTGCCAGCAGCTCATCCTCGAGGGGGTCCGGGGAGCTGTTTTTT
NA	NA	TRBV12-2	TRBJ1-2	CASRLAREAGVLGYTF	TGTGCAAGTCGCTTAGCGCGGGAGGCAGGGGTTCTTGGCTACACCTTC
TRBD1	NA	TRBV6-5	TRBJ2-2	CASSPDRDRTGELFF	TGTGCCAGCAGTCCCGACAGGGATCGCACCGGGGAGCTGTTTTTT
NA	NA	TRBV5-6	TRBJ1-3	CASSRYDSGNTIYF	TGTGCCAGCAGCCGGTATGACTCTGGAAACACCATATATTTT
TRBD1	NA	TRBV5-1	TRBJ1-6	CASSSGTGPNSPLHF	TGCGCCAGCAGTTCGGGGACAGGGCCTAATTCACCCCTCCACTTT
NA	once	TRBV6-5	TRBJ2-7	CASSYSAQGEQYF	TGTGCCAGCAGTTACTCTGCTCAGGGCGAGCAGTACTTC
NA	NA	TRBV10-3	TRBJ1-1	CAISESGGGGMNTEAFF	TGTGCCATCAGTGAGTCGGGGGGTGGGGGGATGAACACTGAAGCTTTCTTT
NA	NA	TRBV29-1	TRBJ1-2	CSVEALTAHPYGYTF	TGCAGCGTTGAAGCATTAACAGCACATCCCTATGGCTACACCTTC
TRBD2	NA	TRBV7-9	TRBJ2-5	CASSLGLAVETQYF	TGTGCCAGCAGCTTGGGACTAGCGGTAGAGACCCAGTACTTC
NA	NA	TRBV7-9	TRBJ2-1	CASSSENPPEQFF	TGTGCCAGCAGCTCAGAAAATCCACCTGAGCAGTTCTTC
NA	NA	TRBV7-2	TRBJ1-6	CASSLTPDSLWSPLHF	TGTGCCAGCAGCTTAACTCCGGACTCGCTCTGGTCACCCCTCCACTTT
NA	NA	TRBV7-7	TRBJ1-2	CASSPLRDYYGYTF	TGTGCCAGCAGCCCCCTCCGGGACTACTATGGCTACACCTTC
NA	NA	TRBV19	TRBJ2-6	CASSMGGQFSGANGLTF	TGTGCCAGTAGTATGGGGGGACAGTTCTCTGGGGCCAACGGCCTGACTTTC
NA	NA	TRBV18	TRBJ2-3	CASSPVRAGVTDTQYF	TGTGCCAGCTCACCGGTCAGGGCTGGGGTCACAGATACGCAGTATTTT
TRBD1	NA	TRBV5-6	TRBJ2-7	CASSLTGGTPRQYF	TGTGCCAGCAGCCTGACAGGGGGCACGCCGAGGCAGTACTTC
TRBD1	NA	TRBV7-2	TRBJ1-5	CASSRTGTVLSNQPQHF	TGTGCCAGCAGCCGAACGGGGACAGTACTTAGCAATCAGCCCCAGCATTTT
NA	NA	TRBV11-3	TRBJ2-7	CASSRRQTYEQYF	TGTGCCAGCAGCCGGCGACAGACCTACGAGCAGTACTTC
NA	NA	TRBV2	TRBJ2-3	CAQAGAGTDTQYF	TGTGCACAAGCTGGGGCAGGTACAGATACGCAGTATTTT
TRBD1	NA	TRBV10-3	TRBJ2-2	CASGVGGPGELFF	TGTGCCTCCGGCGTAGGGGGCCCCGGGGAGCTGTTTTTT
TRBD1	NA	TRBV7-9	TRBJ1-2	CASSYTGQMNYGYTF	TGTGCCAGCAGCTACACGGGACAGATGAACTATGGCTACACCTTC
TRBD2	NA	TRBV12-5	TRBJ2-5	CASGLMGLVPETQYF	TGTGCTAGTGGGTTGATGGGACTAGTTCCAGAGACCCAGTACTTC
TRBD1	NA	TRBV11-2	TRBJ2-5	CASSLYGTGIQETQYF	TGTGCCAGCAGCTTATATGGGACAGGGATCCAAGAGACCCAGTACTTC
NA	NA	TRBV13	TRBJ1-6	CASSLKGLGEPLHF	TGTGCCAGCAGCTTAAAGGGTCTTGGGGAGCCCCTCCACTTT
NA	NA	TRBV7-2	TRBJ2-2	CASSLLGDTGELFF	TGTGCCAGCAGCTTACTAGGGGACACCGGGGAGCTGTTTTTT
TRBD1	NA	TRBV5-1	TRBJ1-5	CASSATGVDQPQHF	TGCGCCAGCAGCGCAACAGGGGTGGATCAGCCCCAGCATTTT
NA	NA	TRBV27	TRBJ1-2	CASSSQVNYGYTF	TGTGCCAGCAGTTCCCAGGTTAACTATGGCTACACCTTC
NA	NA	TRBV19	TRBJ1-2	CASSRQLYGYTF	TGTGCCAGTAGTCGACAGCTTTATGGCTACACCTTC
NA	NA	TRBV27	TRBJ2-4	CASSPQVVAKNIQYF	TGTGCCAGCAGTCCGCAGGTGGTAGCCAAAAACATTCAGTACTTC
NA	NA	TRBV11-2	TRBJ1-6	CASSVPVKFSPLHF	TGTGCCAGCAGTGTCCCGGTAAAGTTTTCACCCCTCCACTTT
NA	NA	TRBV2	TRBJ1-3	CASSDRVPGNTIYF	TGTGCCAGCAGTGACAGGGTTCCTGGAAACACCATATATTTT
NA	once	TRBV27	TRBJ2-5	CASSSLGTSQTQYF	TGTGCCAGCAGTTCCCTTGGGACATCACAGACCCAGTACTTC
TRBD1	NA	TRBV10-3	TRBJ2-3	CAISEAEDRESSDTQYF	TGTGCCATCAGTGAGGCCGAGGACAGGGAATCGTCTGATACGCAGTATTTT
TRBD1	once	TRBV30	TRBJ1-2	CAWSPAQGARGYTF	TGTGCCTGGAGTCCCGCCCAGGGGGCGCGTGGCTACACCTTC
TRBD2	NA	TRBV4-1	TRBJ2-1	CASSQAYTSGGAYNEQFF	TGCGCCAGCAGCCAAGCATACACAAGCGGGGGGGCCTACAATGAGCAGTTCTTC
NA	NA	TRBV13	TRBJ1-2	CASSRDSVNYGYTF	TGTGCCAGCAGCCGGGACTCGGTTAACTATGGCTACACCTTC
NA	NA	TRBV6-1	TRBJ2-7	CASTTPTWVEQYF	TGTGCCAGCACGACACCCACATGGGTCGAGCAGTACTTC
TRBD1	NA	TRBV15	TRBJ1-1	CATSTGQGREAFF	TGTGCCACCAGCACCGGACAGGGGAGAGAAGCTTTCTTT
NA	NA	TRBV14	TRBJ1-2	CASSQSSRTYGYTF	TGTGCCAGCAGCCAAAGTAGCAGAACCTATGGCTACACCTTC
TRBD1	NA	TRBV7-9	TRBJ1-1	CASRQGGQGEIVEAFF	TGTGCCAGCAGACAAGGGGGACAGGGGGAAATTGTTGAAGCTTTCTTT
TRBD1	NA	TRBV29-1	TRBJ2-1	CSVERGTGVRARINNEQFF	TGCAGCGTTGAAAGAGGGACAGGGGTGAGGGCAAGGATTAACAATGAGCAGTTCTTC
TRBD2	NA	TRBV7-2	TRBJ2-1	CASSLTSGGWNEQFF	TGTGCCAGCAGTTTAACTAGCGGGGGGTGGAATGAGCAGTTCTTC
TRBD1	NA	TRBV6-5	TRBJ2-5	CASSYGTGPQETQYF	TGTGCCAGCAGTTACGGGACAGGGCCCCAAGAGACCCAGTACTTC